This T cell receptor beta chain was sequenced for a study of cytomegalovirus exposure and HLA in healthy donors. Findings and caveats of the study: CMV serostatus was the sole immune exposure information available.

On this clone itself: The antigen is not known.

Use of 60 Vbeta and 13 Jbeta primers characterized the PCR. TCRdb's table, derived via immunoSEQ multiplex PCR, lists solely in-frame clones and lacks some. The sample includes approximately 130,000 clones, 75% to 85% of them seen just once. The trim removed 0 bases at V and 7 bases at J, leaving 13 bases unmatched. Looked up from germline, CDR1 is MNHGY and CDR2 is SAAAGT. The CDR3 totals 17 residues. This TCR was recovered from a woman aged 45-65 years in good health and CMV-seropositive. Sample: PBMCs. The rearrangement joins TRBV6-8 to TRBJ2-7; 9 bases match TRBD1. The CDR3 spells CASSYSSVADRGREQYF. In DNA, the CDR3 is TGTGCCAGCAGTTACTCGAGCGTTGCGGACAGGGGAAGGGAGCAGTACTTC.